This TCR beta chain came from a study of blood T cells in healthy people across ages. The CDR3 is 16 amino acids. V shed 5 bases, J shed 4 bases, and the junction held 7 bases outside the gene matches. Per the germline V gene, CDR1 is MNHEY and CDR2 is SMNVEV (reference sequence). For the second PCR, which ran for about 6 to 11 cycles, a sample-barcoded 5' primer and a J-beta primer mix were used. Each sample yielded at least 3 million CDR3-containing paired-end reads. A single record per CDR3 protein comes from TCRdb applying MiXCR to the 5' RACE reads. The repertoire consists of around 500,000 distinct CDR3 sequences, with around half occurring once and the leading ten covering 20% to 25%.

The sequencing input was blood. V is TRBV27 and J is TRBJ2-3; 12 bases line up with TRBD2. The TCR was taken from a man older than 75 in good health. The CDR3 DNA follows: TGTGCCAGCAGTCCTCTAGCGGGAGGGCCCGCAGATACGCAGTATTTT. The encoded protein is CASSPLAGGPADTQYF.